Below are 22 T cell receptor beta chains sequenced from a single sample in a study of T cell responses to AZD1222 COVID-19 vaccine. TCRdb keeps only in-frame clones here, not all; method: immunoSEQ multiplex PCR. Here the sample spans about 98,000 clones, around 90% being singletons. The source material was peripheral blood, sampled on day 0 of AZD1222 vaccination. The receptor set was obtained from an adult in good health.

V usage is TRBV28 and J usage is TRBJ2-2; TRBD2 is a possible D gene (5 bases). CDR1 MDHEN and CDR2 SYDVKM come from the germline V gene. V lost 5 bases and J 4 bases, leaving 20 bases between the germline ends. CDR3 length: 17 residues. The CDR3 nucleotides are TGTGCCAGCAGTCCGCGGACGGGGAAAAGTGCCACCGGGGAGCTGTTTTTT. Protein sequence: CASSPRTGKSATGELFF.

V is TRBV7-2 and J is TRBJ1-2, with 9 nucleotides matching TRBD1. The CDR3 totals 13 residues. CDR1 and CDR2 (germline): SGHTA, FQGNSA. The V and J ends lost 4 bases and 8 bases, in that order; junction bases with no gene match: 5. The CDR3, as DNA: TGTGCCAGCAGCTCACAGGGGGCAGCGGGCTACACCTTC. Encoded protein: CASSSQGAAGYTF.

The rearrangement links TRBV6-2 or TRBV6-3 to TRBJ2-4; TRBD1 aligns across 8 bases. After removal of 6 bases from V and 2 bases from J, the junction contained 3 bases not matched to a gene. This CDR3 has 14 residues. Germline V gene lookup returns CDR1 MNHEY and CDR2 SVGEGT. The chain's CDR3 is CASSRGPSKNIQYF. CDR3 bases: TGTGCCAGCAGCAGGGGGCCATCCAAAAACATTCAGTACTTC.

In this sample, this clone turned up once. V gene TRBV10-2 combines with J gene TRBJ1-5; 9 positions agree with TRBD1. Germline CDR1 WSHSY, CDR2 SAAADI. The CDR3 contains 14 residues. V was clipped by 8 bases and J by 2 bases; unmatched bases: 4. DNA of the CDR3: TGCGCCAGCTCTGACAGGGGGGGCAATCAGCCCCAGCATTTT. It translates to CASSDRGGNQPQHF.

The CDR3 sequence: CASRAPGQGYTGELFF. CDR3 DNA: TGTGCCAGTCGCGCCCCGGGACAGGGTTACACCGGGGAGCTGTTTTTT. The chain links TRBV2 to TRBJ2-2, with 9 bases lining up with TRBD1. Germline V lookup: CDR1 SNHLY, CDR2 FYNNEI. V was pared by 9 bases and J by 3 bases, with 11 bases of the junction left unmatched. This CDR3 is built from 16 residues.

This sequence joins TRBV27 and TRBJ2-1, with TRBD2 matching over 9 bases. The V gene's germline CDR1 is MNHEY and CDR2 SMNVEV (reference sequence). The length of the CDR3 is 18 residues. The V and J ends lost 6 bases and 4 bases, in that order; junction bases with no gene match: 16. In DNA, the CDR3 is TGTGCCAGCAGCCAGAGGCAGGGTCTAGCGGGAATGTACAATGAGCAGTTCTTC. Its translation is CASSQRQGLAGMYNEQFF.

This sequence joins TRBV18 and TRBJ1-6; 9 positions agree with TRBD1. This CDR3 comprises 15 residues. The trim removed 1 base at V and 7 bases at J, leaving 2 bases unmatched. The germline CDR1 and CDR2 sequences are KGHSH and LQKENI. The CDR3 DNA is TGTGCCAGCTCACCACAGACAGGGGGGAATTCACCCCTCCACTTT. Translating gives CASSPQTGGNSPLHF.

This clone was picked up many times. The chain joins TRBV5-1 to TRBJ2-7, with D maybe TRBD2 (5 bases). This CDR3 has 13 amino acids. Trimming pared 4 bases from V and 5 bases from J, leaving 13 bases between. CDR1 is SGHRS, CDR2 YFSETQ, per germline. The CDR3 spells CASSRERGHEQYF. Written as DNA, the CDR3 is TGCGCCAGCAGCCGGGAACGAGGACACGAGCAGTACTTC. Full variable domain (rest looked up from reference TRBV5-1 and TRBJ2-7): KAGVTQTPRYLIKTRGQQVTLSCSPISGHRSVSWYQQTPGQGLQFLFEYFSETQRNKGNFPGRFSGRQFSNSRSEMNVSTLELGDSALYLCASSRERGHEQYFGPGTRLTVT.

This rearrangement joins TRBV19 to TRBJ2-7; 8 bases map to TRBD1. V gave up 6 bases and J gave up 0 bases; unmatched junction bases: 4. From germline, CDR1 is LNHDA and CDR2 SQIVND (reference sequence). The CDR3 sequence is 14 residues long. The CDR3 bases are TGTGCCAGTAGAAGGGACAGGAGCTCCTACGAGCAGTACTTC. As protein: CASRRDRSSYEQYF.

The chain links TRBV7-9 to TRBJ1-4, with 8 bases fitting TRBD1. The CDR3 is made up of 13 amino acids. J was trimmed by 7 bases and V by 8 bases; bases with no gene match: 6. Germline CDR1 SEHNR, CDR2 FQNEAQ (reference sequence). DNA for the CDR3: TGTGCCAGCTTGGGCAGGGGGCCTGAAAAACTGTTTTTT. The encoded protein is CASLGRGPEKLFF.

This chain connects TRBV6-1 to TRBJ1-5; no definite D call. Germline values: CDR1 MNHNS, CDR2 SASEGT. V lost 2 bases to trimming and J lost 6 bases, with 8 bases between them. This CDR3 is built from 13 residues. Here the CDR3 DNA reads TGTGCCAGCAGTGAACCGCTTGTTCAGCCCCAGCATTTT. Its protein product is CASSEPLVQPQHF.

This rearrangement joins TRBV27 to TRBJ2-2; D unresolved. This CDR3 has 13 residues. The germline CDR1 and CDR2 sequences are MNHEY and SMNVEV (reference sequence). Trimming removed 3 bases at V and 6 bases at J, with 8 bases between. The CDR3 loop is CASSFGWAGELFF. The CDR3, as DNA: TGTGCCAGCAGTTTCGGATGGGCCGGGGAGCTGTTTTTT.

The chain is built from TRBV7-2 and TRBJ1-6; 8 bases are shared with TRBD1. Germline V CDR1 and CDR2: SGHTA, FQGNSA. This CDR3 is built from 14 residues. Trimming at V came to 5 bases and at J to 9 bases, leaving 6 bases not matched to a gene. CDR3 nucleotides: TGTGCCAGCAGCCCAGGGACAGGCGGTTCACCCCTCCACTTT. Translating gives CASSPGTGGSPLHF.

J is TRBJ2-1 and V is TRBV5-1; 10 bases are a match to TRBD1. This CDR3 is 16 amino acids long. With V trimmed by 2 bases and J by 0 bases, 2 bases remained unmatched. Germline-derived CDR1 and CDR2 are SGHRS and YFSETQ. DNA for the CDR3: TGCGCCAGCAGCTTCCGGACAGGGGGCTCCTACAATGAGCAGTTCTTC. This sequence encodes CASSFRTGGSYNEQFF.

Regarding this clone: Other DNA sequences from this sample encode an identical CDR3 as well. The chain combines TRBV5-1 with TRBJ1-1, with a tentative D call TRBD1 (5 bases). V was clipped by 2 bases and J by 5 bases, with 13 bases between them. The CDR3 extends over 14 amino acids. Looked up from germline, CDR1 is SGHRS and CDR2 is YFSETQ. The CDR3 sequence: CASSFTGGGTEAFF. In nucleotides, the CDR3 is TGCGCCAGCAGCTTCACGGGGGGTGGAACTGAAGCTTTCTTT.

This rearrangement joins TRBV2 to TRBJ2-5; TRBD2 matches 14 bases. Germline V gene sequence: CDR1 SNHLY, CDR2 FYNNEI. This CDR3 contains 16 residues. The trim removed 6 bases at V and 4 bases at J, leaving 7 bases unmatched. The CDR3 DNA reads as TGTGCCAGCAGAGCCGGGACTAGCGGGAGTGGAGAGACCCAGTACTTC. Its protein product is CASRAGTSGSGETQYF. Looking up the rest from reference TRBV2 and TRBJ2-5 gives the full variable domain: EPEVTQTPSHQVTQMGQEVILRCVPISNHLYFYWYRQILGQKVEFLVSFYNNEISEKSEIFDDQFSVERPDGSNFTLKIRSTKLEDSAMYFCASRAGTSGSGETQYFGPGTRLLVL.

In its sample, this clone was seen once. This chain links TRBV6-1 with TRBJ2-7; D could derive from TRBD1 or TRBD2 (6 bases each). Per the germline V gene, CDR1 is MNHNS and CDR2 is SASEGT. V was shortened by 2 bases and J by 5 bases, with 22 bases between the two germline ends. The CDR3 sequence is 17 residues long. In DNA form, the CDR3 reads TGTGCCAGCAGTGAACGTCGAGGGGGTGCGGGGCACAACGAGCAGTACTTC. The encoded protein is CASSERRGGAGHNEQYF.

This clone was seen only once. V and J are TRBV20-1 and TRBJ2-3; 12 nucleotides line up with TRBD2. This CDR3 contains 16 residues. After removal of 3 bases from V and 5 bases from J, the junction contained 9 bases not matched to a gene. Germline V lookup: CDR1 DFQATT, CDR2 SNEGSKA (reference sequence). The CDR3 coding sequence is TGCAGTGCTAGTCCCCGACTAGCGGGAGTGGAAGATACGCAGTATTTT. This encodes CSASPRLAGVEDTQYF.

The DNA of the CDR3 is TGTGCCAGCAGCCTCGGCGGTCAGGGGAGCACTGAAGCTTTCTTT. Protein: CASSLGGQGSTEAFF. The rearrangement uses TRBV7-9 and TRBJ1-1; D is perhaps TRBD1 (6 bases). From germline, CDR1 is SEHNR and CDR2 FQNEAQ (reference sequence). This CDR3 contains 15 residues. V gave up 5 bases and J gave up 4 bases, with 17 bases separating them.

The rearrangement links TRBV7-9 to TRBJ1-3; 12 bases are a match to TRBD1. Looked up from germline, CDR1 is SEHNR and CDR2 is FQNEAQ (reference sequence). The length of the CDR3 is 16 residues. J was trimmed by 4 bases and V by 1 base; bases with no gene match: 2. CDR3 sequence: CASSLEGTGGGNTIYF. As DNA, the CDR3 is TGTGCCAGCAGCTTAGAGGGGACAGGGGGCGGAAACACCATATATTTT.

This clone was counted a single time. The gene calls are TRBV6-2 or TRBV6-3 and TRBJ2-5, with 10 bases identical to TRBD2. This CDR3 comprises 15 residues. V shed 5 bases and J 5 bases; nucleotides not matched to a gene: 8. CDR1 and CDR2 from the germline V gene are MNHEY and SVGEGT. The CDR3 sequence: CASSQGLAGAETQYF. In DNA, the CDR3 is TGTGCCAGCAGTCAAGGCCTAGCGGGAGCTGAGACCCAGTACTTC.

V usage is TRBV28 and J usage is TRBJ1-5, with TRBD1 matching 12 bases. V shed 4 bases and J 7 bases; nucleotides not matched to a gene: 2. The germline CDR1 and CDR2 sequences are MDHEN and SYDVKM. The CDR3 has 14 amino acids. The CDR3 sequence: CASSWDRGQQPQHF. CDR3 DNA sequence: TGTGCCAGCAGTTGGGACAGGGGGCAGCAGCCCCAGCATTTT.